Listed below are T cell receptor beta chains from one sample, sequenced in a study of human T cells and chemical hapten exposure. A single record per CDR3 protein comes from TCRdb applying MiXCR to the RACE reads. This sample has approximately 97,000 distinct CDR3 sequences, with around 9% found just once. The sample taken for sequencing was whole blood. Every receptor here comes from a female donor in good health. Some clones in this sample may be carry-over from other donors' samples. CDR3s include the opening cysteine and the closing phenylalanine or tryptophan. Fields, in order: V gene, J gene, clone size, D gene, CDR3 DNA, CDR3 protein. The D gene is left open where the match is weak. Size is omitted from some rows. Given values are once, few, many or a class for expanded clones.

TRBV28	TRBJ2-7	few	NA	TGTGCCAGCAGCCCAGGGGTAAGGGAGCAGTACTTC	CASSPGVREQYF
TRBV20-1	TRBJ1-2	many	TRBD1	TGCAGTGCGGGGACAGGGGGTAACTATGGCTACACCTTC	CSAGTGGNYGYTF
TRBV30	TRBJ1-2	NA	TRBD1	TGTGCCTGGAGTCTAACAGGGGTCTATGGCTACACCTTC	CAWSLTGVYGYTF
TRBV5-5	TRBJ2-5	few	TRBD2	TGTGCCAGCAGCTTAACGGCTAGCGGCCAAGAGACCCAGTACTTC	CASSLTASGQETQYF
TRBV9	TRBJ2-3	many	TRBD2	TGTGCCAGCAGCGGCGGGACTAGTCCCTATGCAGATACGCAGTATTTT	CASSGGTSPYADTQYF
TRBV29-1	TRBJ1-1	many	TRBD1	TGCAGCGTGAAGGGGACAGGGGAAACTGAAGCTTTCTTT	CSVKGTGETEAFF
TRBV28	TRBJ1-2	few	NA	TGTGCCAGCAGTTTAGGAGAACAGAGCTATGGCTACACCTTC	CASSLGEQSYGYTF
TRBV20-1	TRBJ1-1	many	NA	TGCAGTGCTAGGGAGTCAGGGGACACTGAAGCTTTCTTT	CSARESGDTEAFF
TRBV10-3	TRBJ2-5	few	NA	TGTGCCATCAGCCCGGGACTCGGAAGAGACCAGTACTTC	CAISPGLGRDQYF
TRBV11-2	TRBJ2-3	many	NA	TGTGCCAGCAGCTTAGGCATTACAGATACGCAGTATTTT	CASSLGITDTQYF
TRBV7-2	TRBJ1-6	few	NA	TGTGCCAGCAGCTCCGGTTCCCGGGCATATAATTCACCCCTCCACTTT	CASSSGSRAYNSPLHF
TRBV7-8	TRBJ1-1	NA	NA	TGTGCCAGCAGCTTATATGGGAGCGCTGAAGCTTTCTTT	CASSLYGSAEAFF
TRBV28	TRBJ2-7	many	TRBD2	TGTGCCAGCAGGCCGTTGGCGGGAGTCTTTCCCTACGAGCAGTACTTC	CASRPLAGVFPYEQYF
TRBV27	TRBJ2-7	few	TRBD1	TGTGCCAGCAGCCCAATTGACAGGGATAGCTACGAGCAGTACTTC	CASSPIDRDSYEQYF
TRBV29-1	TRBJ2-3	NA	NA	TGCAGCGTTGAAAAGGGTGACAGGTGCACAGATACGCAGTATTTT	CSVEKGDRCTDTQYF
TRBV12-3/TRBV12-4	TRBJ2-5	NA	TRBD1	TGTGCCAGCAGTCCCCGGGACAGGGGGCGCGGAGAGACCCAGTACTTC	CASSPRDRGRGETQYF
TRBV5-1	TRBJ1-2	NA	TRBD1	TGCGCCAGCAGCTTGCTGGCAGGGGGAGGTGGCTACACCTTC	CASSLLAGGGGYTF
TRBV28	TRBJ2-1	NA	TRBD1	TGTGCCAGCAGTGGTTACTCCGGGACAGCAAAACAAAATGAGCAGTTCTTC	CASSGYSGTAKQNEQFF
TRBV6-1	TRBJ1-4	few	TRBD1	TGTGCCAGCAGGGACAGGGCATGGGAAAAACTGTTTTTT	CASRDRAWEKLFF
TRBV7-2	TRBJ1-1	NA	NA	TGTGCCAGCAGCCAAGAACAGAAAGCTTTCTTT	CASSQEQKAFF
TRBV2	TRBJ2-7	few	NA	TGTGCCAGCAGTGTCGTCCAGGCAAGCTCCTACGAGCAGTACTTC	CASSVVQASSYEQYF
TRBV6-2/TRBV6-3	TRBJ2-3	few	TRBD1	TGTGCCAGCAGCAAAGACAGGGCCCCAGATACGCAGTATTTT	CASSKDRAPDTQYF
TRBV29-1	TRBJ1-2	many	NA	TGCAGCGTTGATGGAGGGTACTATGGCTACACCTTC	CSVDGGYYGYTF
TRBV13	TRBJ2-3	few	NA	TGTGCCAGCAGCTTTTACCAGGGCACAGATACGCAGTATTTT	CASSFYQGTDTQYF
TRBV7-2	TRBJ2-1	NA	TRBD2	TGTGCCAGCAGCCACATTGGGGGGAGGGCTGTGGATGAGCAGTTCTTC	CASSHIGGRAVDEQFF
TRBV5-1	TRBJ2-7	many	NA	TGCGCCAGCAGCTTGGGGGGCATCTACTACGAGCAGTACTTC	CASSLGGIYYEQYF
TRBV5-1	TRBJ2-1	many	NA	TGCGCCAGCAGAGGCCGGGGGGCGATCAATGAGCAGTTCTTC	CASRGRGAINEQFF
TRBV11-2	TRBJ2-1	NA	TRBD1	TGTGCCAGCAGCCCGACGTTCGGGACAGGGGGCTTATATGAGCAGTTCTTC	CASSPTFGTGGLYEQFF
TRBV9	TRBJ2-3	many	NA	TGTGCCAGCAGCGTAGTAGCTTTGGGCACAGATACGCAGTATTTT	CASSVVALGTDTQYF
TRBV28	TRBJ2-3	NA	TRBD1	TGTGCCAGCAGTTCGGGACAGGACTTCACAGATACGCAGTATTTT	CASSSGQDFTDTQYF
TRBV4-3	TRBJ1-4	few	NA	TGCGCCAGCAGCCAAGCGCCTGGGGGGGGGGAAAAACTGTTTTTT	CASSQAPGGGEKLFF
TRBV3-1	TRBJ2-1	few	NA	TGTGCCAGCAGCCAAGAGACGGGCGGGAAGCAGTTCTTC	CASSQETGGKQFF
TRBV7-8	TRBJ1-5	NA	NA	TGTGCCAGCAGCCCGGACAGAAATAATCAGCCCCAGCATTTT	CASSPDRNNQPQHF
TRBV24-1	TRBJ2-3	few	TRBD2	TGTGCCACCAGTGACCCCCGCGGGGGTGGGAGCACAGATACGCAGTATTTT	CATSDPRGGGSTDTQYF
TRBV3-1	TRBJ2-3	few	TRBD1	TGTGCCAGCAAGCAGGGGGCGATCACAGATACGCAGTATTTT	CASKQGAITDTQYF
TRBV28	TRBJ2-6	few	NA	TGTGCCAGCAGTTCCCATCCCGGAGGTTTCTCTGGGGCCAACGTCCTGACTTTC	CASSSHPGGFSGANVLTF
TRBV11-2	TRBJ1-1	few	NA	TGTGCCAGCAGCACAGACCCGATGAACACTGAAGCTTTCTTT	CASSTDPMNTEAFF
TRBV29-1	TRBJ1-3	few	NA	TGCAGCGTTGAAGTAGCAAATACCTTCTCTGGAAACACCATATATTTT	CSVEVANTFSGNTIYF
TRBV5-1	TRBJ2-5	NA	NA	TGCGCCAGCAGCTTCACTAGCCCCCAACGCGCTAAAGAGACCCAGTACTTC	CASSFTSPQRAKETQYF
TRBV19	TRBJ1-2	once	TRBD1	TGTGCCAGTAGAGCCCGACAGGGGGCATATGGCTACACCTTC	CASRARQGAYGYTF
TRBV12-3/TRBV12-4	TRBJ1-1	few	NA	TGTGCCAGCAGTTTATGGGGGGCTGGCACTGAAGCTTTCTTT	CASSLWGAGTEAFF
TRBV11-2	TRBJ1-2	many	NA	TGTGCCAGCAGCCGTTGGGCCCGCAATGGCTACACCTTC	CASSRWARNGYTF
TRBV20-1	TRBJ2-3	NA	NA	TGCAGTGGGGGCTTGGCGGGCACAGATACGCAGTATTTT	CSGGLAGTDTQYF
TRBV12-3/TRBV12-4	TRBJ1-2	NA	NA	TGTGCCAGCAGTTTGGCTGGCCAGTTAAACTATGGGTACACCTTC	CASSLAGQLNYGYTF